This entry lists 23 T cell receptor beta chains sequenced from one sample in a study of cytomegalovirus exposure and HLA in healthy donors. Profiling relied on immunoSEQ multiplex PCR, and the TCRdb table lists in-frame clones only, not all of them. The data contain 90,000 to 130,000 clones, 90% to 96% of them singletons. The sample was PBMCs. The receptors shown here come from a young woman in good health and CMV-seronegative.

DNA for the CDR3: TGTGCCAGCAGCGTCGCCCCGGACCAAGAGACCCAGTACTTC. The encoded protein is CASSVAPDQETQYF. V is TRBV9 and J is TRBJ2-5; D remains unclear. Trimming cost V 2 bases and J 0 bases, with 8 bases left between them. This CDR3 is built from 14 residues. Looked up from germline, CDR1 is SGDLS and CDR2 is YYNGEE.

CDR3 region: CASSQVPVSYNEQFF. The CDR3 region has the DNA TGCGCCAGCAGCCAAGTCCCGGTCTCCTACAATGAGCAGTTCTTC. V usage is TRBV4-1 and J usage is TRBJ2-1; no firm D call. The V gene lost 1 base and the J gene lost 0 bases, with 7 bases spanning the gap. Germline assignment: CDR1 MGHRA and CDR2 YSYEKL. The CDR3 consists of 15 residues.

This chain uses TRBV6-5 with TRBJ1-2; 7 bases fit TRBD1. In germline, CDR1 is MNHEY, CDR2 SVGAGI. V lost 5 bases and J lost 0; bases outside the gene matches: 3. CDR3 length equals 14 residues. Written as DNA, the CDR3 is TGTGCCAGCAGTCGGACAGGCTCTAACTATGGCTACACCTTC. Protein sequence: CASSRTGSNYGYTF.

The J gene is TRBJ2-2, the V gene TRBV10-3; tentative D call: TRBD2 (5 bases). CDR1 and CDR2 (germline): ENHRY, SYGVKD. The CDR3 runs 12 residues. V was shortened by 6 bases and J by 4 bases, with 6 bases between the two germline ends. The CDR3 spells CAIRGSTGELFF. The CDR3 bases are TGTGCCATCAGGGGGAGCACCGGGGAGCTGTTTTTT.

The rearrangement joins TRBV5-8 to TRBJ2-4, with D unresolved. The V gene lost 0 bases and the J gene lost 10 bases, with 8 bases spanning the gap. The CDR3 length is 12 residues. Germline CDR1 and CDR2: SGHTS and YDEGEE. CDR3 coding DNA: TGTGCCAGCAGCTTGGATCGAGCAATTCAGTACTTC. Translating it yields CASSLDRAIQYF.

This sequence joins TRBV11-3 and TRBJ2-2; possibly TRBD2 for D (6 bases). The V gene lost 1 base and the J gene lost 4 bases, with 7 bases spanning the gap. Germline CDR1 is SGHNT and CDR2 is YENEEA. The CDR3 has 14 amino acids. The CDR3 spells CASSLVGGTGELFF. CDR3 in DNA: TGTGCCAGCAGCTTAGTCGGGGGCACCGGGGAGCTGTTTTTT. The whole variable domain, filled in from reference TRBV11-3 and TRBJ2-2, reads EAGVVQSPRYKIIEKKQPVAFWCNPISGHNTLYWYLQNLGQGPELLIRYENEEAVDDSQLPKDRFSAERLKGVDSTLKIQPAELGDSAVYLCASSLVGGTGELFFGEGSRLTVL.

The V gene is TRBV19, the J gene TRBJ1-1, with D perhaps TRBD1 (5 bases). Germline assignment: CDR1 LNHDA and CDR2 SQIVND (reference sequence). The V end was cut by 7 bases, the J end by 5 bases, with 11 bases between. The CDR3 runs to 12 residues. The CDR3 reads CASTNRPTEAFF. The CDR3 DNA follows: TGTGCCAGTACGAACAGGCCTACTGAAGCTTTCTTT.

As DNA, the CDR3 is TGCGCCGCTAGGGGGAGGGGGGACACTGAAGCTTTCTTT. Amino acid sequence: CAARGRGDTEAFF. The chain is built from TRBV10-1 and TRBJ1-1; tentatively, D is TRBD1 (6 bases). Germline V gene sequence: CDR1 WNHNN, CDR2 SYGVQD (reference sequence). This CDR3 region has 13 residues. The V gene lost 11 bases and the J gene lost 3 bases, with 16 bases spanning the gap.

The CDR3 sequence: CASSPGTSGGLTYEQYF. The CDR3, as DNA: TGCGCCAGCAGCCCTGGGACTAGCGGGGGTCTAACCTACGAGCAGTACTTC. The chain recombines TRBV4-1 with TRBJ2-7; 14 bases agree with TRBD2. This CDR3 is 17 amino acids long. The V gene end was trimmed by 4 bases and the J gene end by 2 bases; junction bases not matched to a gene: 7. Germline-derived CDR1 and CDR2 are MGHRA and YSYEKL.

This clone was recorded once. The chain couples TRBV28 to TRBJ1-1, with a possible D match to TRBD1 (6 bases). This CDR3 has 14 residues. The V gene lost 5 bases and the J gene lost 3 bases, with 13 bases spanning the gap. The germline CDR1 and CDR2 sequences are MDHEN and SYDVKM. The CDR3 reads CASSPRTDHTEAFF. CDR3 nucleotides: TGTGCCAGCAGTCCCCGGACAGACCACACTGAAGCTTTCTTT.

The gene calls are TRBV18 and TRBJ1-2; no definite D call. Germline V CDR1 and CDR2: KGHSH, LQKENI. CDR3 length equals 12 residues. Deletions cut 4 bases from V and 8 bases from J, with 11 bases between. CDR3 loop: CASSLTPGGYTF. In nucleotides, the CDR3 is TGTGCCAGCTCACTTACACCGGGGGGCTACACCTTC.

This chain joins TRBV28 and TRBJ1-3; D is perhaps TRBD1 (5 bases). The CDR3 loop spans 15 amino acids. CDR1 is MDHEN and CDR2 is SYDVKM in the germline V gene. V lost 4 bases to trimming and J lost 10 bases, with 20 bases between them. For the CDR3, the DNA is TGTGCCAGCAGTTACTACAGGATGCTGGAAACTACCATATATTTT. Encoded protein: CASSYYRMLETTIYF.

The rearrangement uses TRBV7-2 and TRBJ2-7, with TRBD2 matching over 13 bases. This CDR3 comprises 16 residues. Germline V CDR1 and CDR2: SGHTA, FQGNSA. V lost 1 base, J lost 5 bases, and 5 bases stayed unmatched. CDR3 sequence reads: CASSLGGTSGVNEQYF. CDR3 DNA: TGTGCCAGCAGCTTAGGGGGGACTAGCGGGGTCAACGAGCAGTACTTC.

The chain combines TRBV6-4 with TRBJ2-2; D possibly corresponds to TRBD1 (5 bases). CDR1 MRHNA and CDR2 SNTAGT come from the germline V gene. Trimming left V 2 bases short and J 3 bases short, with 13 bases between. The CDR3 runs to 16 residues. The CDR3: CASSDGQLSDTGELFF. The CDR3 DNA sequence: TGTGCCAGCAGTGACGGACAACTCTCGGACACCGGGGAGCTGTTTTTT.

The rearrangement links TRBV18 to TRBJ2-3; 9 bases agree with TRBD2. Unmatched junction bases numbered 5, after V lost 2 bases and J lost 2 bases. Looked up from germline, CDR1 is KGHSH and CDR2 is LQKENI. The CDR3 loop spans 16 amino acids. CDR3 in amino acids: CASSPRSGGSTDTQYF. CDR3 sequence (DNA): TGTGCCAGCTCACCAAGAAGCGGGGGGTCCACAGATACGCAGTATTTT.

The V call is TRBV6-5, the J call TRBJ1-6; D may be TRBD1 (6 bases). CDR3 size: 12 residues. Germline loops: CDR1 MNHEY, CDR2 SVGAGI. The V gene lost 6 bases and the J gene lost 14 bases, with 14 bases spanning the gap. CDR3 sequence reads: CASSLDRRTLHF. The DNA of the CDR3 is TGTGCCAGCAGCCTCGACAGGCGGACCCTCCACTTT.

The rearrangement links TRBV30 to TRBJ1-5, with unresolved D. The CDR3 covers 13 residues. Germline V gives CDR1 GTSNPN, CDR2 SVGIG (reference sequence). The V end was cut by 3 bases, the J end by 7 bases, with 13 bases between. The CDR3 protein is CAWSGSYRQPQHF. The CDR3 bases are TGTGCCTGGAGCGGGAGTTACCGCCAGCCCCAGCATTTT. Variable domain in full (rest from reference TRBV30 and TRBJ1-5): SQTIHQWPATLVQPVGSPLSLECTVEGTSNPNLYWYRQAAGRGLQLLFYSVGIGQISSEVPQNLSASRPQDRQFILSSKKLLLSDSGFYLCAWSGSYRQPQHFGDGTRLSIL.

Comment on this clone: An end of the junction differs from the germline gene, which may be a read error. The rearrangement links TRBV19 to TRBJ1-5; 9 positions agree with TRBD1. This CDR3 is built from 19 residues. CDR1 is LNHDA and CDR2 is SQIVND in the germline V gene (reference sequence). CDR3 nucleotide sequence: TGTGCCAGTAGTAAAAACGTCCCGGGACAGGGCCTTAGCGATCAGCCCCAGCATTTT. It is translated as CASSKNVPGQGLSDQPQHF.

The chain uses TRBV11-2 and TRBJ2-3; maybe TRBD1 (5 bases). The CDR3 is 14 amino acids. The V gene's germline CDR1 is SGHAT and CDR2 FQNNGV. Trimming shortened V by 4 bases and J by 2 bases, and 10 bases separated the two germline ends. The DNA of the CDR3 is TGTGCCAGCAGCTACAGGCTCCACACAGATACGCAGTATTTT. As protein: CASSYRLHTDTQYF.

CDR3 bases: TGTGCCAGCGGGGACAGGGGTGGCTACACCTTC. This gives the protein CASGDRGGYTF. The V and J genes are TRBV6-5 and TRBJ1-2, with TRBD1 matching over 10 bases. The CDR3 contains 11 residues. Losses at the gene ends were 8 bases for V and 7 bases for J; bases not matched to a gene: 1. Germline CDR1 is MNHEY and CDR2 is SVGAGI.

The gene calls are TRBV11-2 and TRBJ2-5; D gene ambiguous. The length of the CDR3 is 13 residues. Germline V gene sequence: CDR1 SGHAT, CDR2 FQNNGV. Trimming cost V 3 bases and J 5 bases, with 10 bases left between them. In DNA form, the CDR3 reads TGTGCCAGCAGCTTCGCAGGAATGGAGACCCAGTACTTC. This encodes CASSFAGMETQYF.

This CDR3 is CASKEQGNSETQYF. In nucleotides, the CDR3 is TGCGCCAGCAAGGAGCAGGGTAATTCGGAGACCCAGTACTTC. The V gene is TRBV5-1, the J gene TRBJ2-5; perhaps TRBD1 as D (5 bases). V was trimmed by 6 bases and J by 5 bases, leaving 17 bases between them. CDR1 is SGHRS and CDR2 is YFSETQ in the germline V gene. The CDR3 has 14 amino acids.

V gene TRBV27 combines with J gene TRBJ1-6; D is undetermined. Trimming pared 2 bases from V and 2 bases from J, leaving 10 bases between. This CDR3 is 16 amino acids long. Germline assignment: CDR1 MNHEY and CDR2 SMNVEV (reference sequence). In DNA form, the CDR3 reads TGTGCCAGCAGTTTAGTTCACGGTGCCTATAATTCACCCCTCCACTTT. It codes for CASSLVHGAYNSPLHF.